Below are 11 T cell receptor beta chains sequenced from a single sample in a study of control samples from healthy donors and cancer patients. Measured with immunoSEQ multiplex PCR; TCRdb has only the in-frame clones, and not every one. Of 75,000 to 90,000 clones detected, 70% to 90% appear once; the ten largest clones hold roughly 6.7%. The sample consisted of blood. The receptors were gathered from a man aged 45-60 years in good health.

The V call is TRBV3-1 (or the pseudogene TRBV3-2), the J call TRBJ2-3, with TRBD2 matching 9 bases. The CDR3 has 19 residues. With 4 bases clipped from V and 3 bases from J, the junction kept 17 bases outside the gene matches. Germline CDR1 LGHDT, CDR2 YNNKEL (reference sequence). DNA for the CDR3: TGTGCCAGCAGCCTTCAGGGCGGGGGGGCCTTGTCCGGGACAGATACGCAGTATTTT. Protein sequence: CASSLQGGGALSGTDTQYF.

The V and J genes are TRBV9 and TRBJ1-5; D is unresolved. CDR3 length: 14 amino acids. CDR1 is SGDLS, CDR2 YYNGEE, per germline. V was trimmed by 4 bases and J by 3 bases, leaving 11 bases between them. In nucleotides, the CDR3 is TGTGCCAGCAGCTCCGGCCCGCCCAATCAGCCCCAGCATTTT. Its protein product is CASSSGPPNQPQHF.

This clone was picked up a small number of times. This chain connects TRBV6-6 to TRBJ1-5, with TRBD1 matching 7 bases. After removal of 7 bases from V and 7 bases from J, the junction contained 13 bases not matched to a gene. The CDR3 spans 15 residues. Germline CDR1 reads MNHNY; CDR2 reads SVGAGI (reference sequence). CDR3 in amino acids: CASTRSASDRQPQHF. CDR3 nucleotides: TGTGCCAGCACCCGAAGCGCCTCGGACAGGCAGCCCCAGCATTTT.

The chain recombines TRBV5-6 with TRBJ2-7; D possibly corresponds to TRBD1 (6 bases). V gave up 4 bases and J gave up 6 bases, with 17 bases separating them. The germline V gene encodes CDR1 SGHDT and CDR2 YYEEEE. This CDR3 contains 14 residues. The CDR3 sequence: CASSVDPGQPEQYF. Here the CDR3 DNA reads TGTGCCAGCAGCGTAGATCCGGGACAACCCGAGCAGTACTTC.

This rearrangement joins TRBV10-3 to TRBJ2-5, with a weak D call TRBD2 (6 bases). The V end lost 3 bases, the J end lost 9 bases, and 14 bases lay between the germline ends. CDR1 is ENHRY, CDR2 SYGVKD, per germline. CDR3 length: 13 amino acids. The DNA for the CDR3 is TGTGCCATCAGTGACCCGGGGGAGGAGGCCCAGTACTTC. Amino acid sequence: CAISDPGEEAQYF.

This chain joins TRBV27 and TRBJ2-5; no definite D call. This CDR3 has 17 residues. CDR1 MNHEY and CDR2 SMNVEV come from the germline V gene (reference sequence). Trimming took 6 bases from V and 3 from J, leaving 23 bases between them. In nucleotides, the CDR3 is TGTGCCAGCAGCCGCTTTACCATCTCGACATCCGAAGAGACCCAGTACTTC. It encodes CASSRFTISTSEETQYF.

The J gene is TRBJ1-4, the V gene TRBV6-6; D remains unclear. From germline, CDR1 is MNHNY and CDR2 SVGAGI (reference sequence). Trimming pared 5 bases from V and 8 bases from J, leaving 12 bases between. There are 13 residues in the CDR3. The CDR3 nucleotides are TGTGCCAGCAGTGGGATTAGTCGAGAAAAACTGTTTTTT. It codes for CASSGISREKLFF.

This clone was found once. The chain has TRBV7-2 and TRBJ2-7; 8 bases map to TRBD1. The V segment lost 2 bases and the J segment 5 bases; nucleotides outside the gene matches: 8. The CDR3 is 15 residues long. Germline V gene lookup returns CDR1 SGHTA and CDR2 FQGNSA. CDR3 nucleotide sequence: TGTGCCAGCAGCTTATTAACAGGGGGAGTCAACGAGCAGTACTTC. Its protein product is CASSLLTGGVNEQYF. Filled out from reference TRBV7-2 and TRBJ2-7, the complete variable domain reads GAGVSQSPSNKVTEKGKDVELRCDPISGHTALYWYRQSLGQGLEFLIYFQGNSAPDKSGLPSDRFSAERTGGSVSTLTIQRTQQEDSAVYLCASSLLTGGVNEQYFGPGTRLTVT.

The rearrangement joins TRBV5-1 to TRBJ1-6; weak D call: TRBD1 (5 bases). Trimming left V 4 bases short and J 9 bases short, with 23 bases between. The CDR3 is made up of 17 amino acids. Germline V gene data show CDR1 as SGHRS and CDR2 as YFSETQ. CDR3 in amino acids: CASSPHPAGDRSSPLHF. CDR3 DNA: TGCGCCAGCAGCCCTCATCCAGCGGGGGATAGAAGTTCACCCCTCCACTTT.

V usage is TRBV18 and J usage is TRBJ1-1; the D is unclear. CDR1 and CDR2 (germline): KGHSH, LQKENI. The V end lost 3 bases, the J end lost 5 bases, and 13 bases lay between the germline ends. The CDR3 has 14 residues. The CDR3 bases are TGTGCCAGCTCACCTCTGTTGGGCGAGACTGAAGCTTTCTTT. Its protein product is CASSPLLGETEAFF.

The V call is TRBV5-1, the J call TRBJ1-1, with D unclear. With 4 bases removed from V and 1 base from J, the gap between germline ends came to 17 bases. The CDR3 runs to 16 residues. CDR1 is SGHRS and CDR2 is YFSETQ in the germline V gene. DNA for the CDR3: TGCGCCAGCAGCCCGTTATCGTGGCGGCGGAACACTGAAGCTTTCTTT. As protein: CASSPLSWRRNTEAFF.